This TCR beta chain was retrieved from a study of T cell repertoires and HLA-DP antigens. Study as a whole: DNA input averaged 218.4 ng in sorted CD137+CD4+ and about 1,200 ng in pre-culture CD4+.

Measured with immunoSEQ multiplex PCR; TCRdb has only the in-frame clones, and not every one. The profile shows around 100,000 clones, around 92% of them singletons. The CDR3 loop spans 15 amino acids. Per the germline V gene, CDR1 is SGHTS and CDR2 is YDEGEE. The germline V and J ends were trimmed by 4 bases and 7 bases, with 20 bases remaining between them. Regarding the study as a whole: Previously undetected clones averaged approximately 34% and 48% against the two alleles respectively. Naive and memory CD4+ cells were analysed together, not apart.

With respect to this clone: What it binds is unknown.

The receptor was isolated from a woman younger than 35 in good health and CMV-seronegative. Sequencing used CD4+ T cells from PBMCs. The gene calls are TRBV5-8 and TRBJ1-2, with a tentative D call TRBD1 (6 bases). CDR3 amino acids: CASSPKQGRVRGYTF. The CDR3 coding sequence is TGTGCCAGCAGCCCAAAACAGGGCCGAGTTCGTGGCTACACCTTC.